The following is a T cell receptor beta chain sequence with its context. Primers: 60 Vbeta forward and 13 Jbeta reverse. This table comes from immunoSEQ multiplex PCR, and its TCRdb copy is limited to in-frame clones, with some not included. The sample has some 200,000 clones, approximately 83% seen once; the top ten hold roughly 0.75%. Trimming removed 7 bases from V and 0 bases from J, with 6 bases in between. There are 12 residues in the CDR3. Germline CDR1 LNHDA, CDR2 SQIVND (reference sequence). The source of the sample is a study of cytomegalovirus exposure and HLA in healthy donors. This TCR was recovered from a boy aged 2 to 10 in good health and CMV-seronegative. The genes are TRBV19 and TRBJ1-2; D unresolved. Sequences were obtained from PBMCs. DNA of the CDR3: TGTGCCAGTATTTCAGCTAACTATGGCTACACCTTC. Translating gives CASISANYGYTF.